This T cell receptor (beta chain) derives from a study of a mutant IDH1 vaccine in newly diagnosed glioma. The time point denotes: week 47, end of study. Alongside topical imiquimod, each dose of vaccine comprised 300 ug of mutant IDH1 20-mer peptide. Per the germline V gene, CDR1 is MNHNS and CDR2 is SASEGT. The V end lost 0 bases, the J end lost 4 bases, and 13 bases lay between the germline ends. The CDR3 is made up of 16 amino acids. This clone is medium-sized in the sample. Its antigen is unidentified. Repertoires were generated with immunoSEQ multiplex PCR, while TCRdb's copy carries only in-frame clones and drops some. The data contain 60,000 to 70,000 clones, under 85% of them singletons.

Sample: PBMCs, taken from a glioma patient whose treatment included an IDH1 peptide vaccine. The rearrangement links TRBV6-1 to TRBJ1-3, with unresolved D. The TCR originated in a man between 25 and 39 years old with glioma. CDR3 sequence reads: CASSEAAEPRGNTIYF. Written as DNA, the CDR3 is TGTGCCAGCAGTGAAGCCGCTGAACCAAGGGGAAACACCATATATTTT.